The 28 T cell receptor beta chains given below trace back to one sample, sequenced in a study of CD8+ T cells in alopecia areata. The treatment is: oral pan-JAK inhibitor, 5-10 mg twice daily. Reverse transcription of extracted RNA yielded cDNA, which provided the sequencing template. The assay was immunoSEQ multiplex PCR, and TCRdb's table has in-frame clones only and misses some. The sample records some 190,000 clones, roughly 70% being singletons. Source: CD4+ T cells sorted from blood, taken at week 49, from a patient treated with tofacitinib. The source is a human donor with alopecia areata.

DNA for the CDR3: TGCGCCAGCAGCTTGGGTAGGGCAGATACGCAGTATTTT. Translation gives CASSLGRADTQYF. V gene TRBV5-1 combines with J gene TRBJ2-3, with unresolved D. The germline CDR1 and CDR2 sequences are SGHRS and YFSETQ. The CDR3 spans 13 residues. V lost 0 bases to trimming and J lost 4 bases, with 6 bases between them.

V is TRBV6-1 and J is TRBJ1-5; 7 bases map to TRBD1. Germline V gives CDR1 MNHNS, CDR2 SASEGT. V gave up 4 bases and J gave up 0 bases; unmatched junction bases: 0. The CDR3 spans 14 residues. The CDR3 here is CASSGDSSNQPQHF. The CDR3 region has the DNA TGTGCCAGCAGTGGGGACAGTAGCAATCAGCCCCAGCATTTT.

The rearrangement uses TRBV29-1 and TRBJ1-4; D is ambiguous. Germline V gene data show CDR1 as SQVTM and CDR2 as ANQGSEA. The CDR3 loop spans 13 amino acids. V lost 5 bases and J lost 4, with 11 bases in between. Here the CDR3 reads CSVTPGVNEKLFF. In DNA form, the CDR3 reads TGCAGCGTTACCCCGGGTGTTAATGAAAAACTGTTTTTT.

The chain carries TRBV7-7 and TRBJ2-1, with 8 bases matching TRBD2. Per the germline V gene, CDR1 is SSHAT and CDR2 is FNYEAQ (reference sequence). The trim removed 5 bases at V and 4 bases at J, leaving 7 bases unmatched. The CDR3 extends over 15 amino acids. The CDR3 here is CASSPLAGGYNEQFF. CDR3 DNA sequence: TGTGCCAGCAGCCCCCTCGCGGGGGGTTACAATGAGCAGTTCTTC.

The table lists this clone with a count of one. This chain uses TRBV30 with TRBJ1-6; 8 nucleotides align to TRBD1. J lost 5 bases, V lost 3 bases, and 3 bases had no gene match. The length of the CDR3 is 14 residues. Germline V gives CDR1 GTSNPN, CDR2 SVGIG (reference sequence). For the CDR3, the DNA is TGTGCCTGGAGAACAGGGGGACATAATTCACCCCTCCACTTT. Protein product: CAWRTGGHNSPLHF.

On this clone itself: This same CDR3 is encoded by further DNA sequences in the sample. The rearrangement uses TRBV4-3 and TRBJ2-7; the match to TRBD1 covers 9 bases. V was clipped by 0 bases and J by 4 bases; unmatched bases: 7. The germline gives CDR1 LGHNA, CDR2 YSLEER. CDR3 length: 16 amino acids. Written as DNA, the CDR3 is TGCGCCAGCAGCCAAGAACCGGGACAGGGTGGATACGAGCAGTACTTC. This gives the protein CASSQEPGQGGYEQYF.

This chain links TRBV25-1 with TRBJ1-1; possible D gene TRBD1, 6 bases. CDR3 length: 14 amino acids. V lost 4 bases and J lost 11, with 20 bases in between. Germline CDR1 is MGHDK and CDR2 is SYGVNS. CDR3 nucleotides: TGTGCCAGCAGTGCACAGGGTGGGGGGGGCGTCGCTTTCTTT. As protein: CASSAQGGGGVAFF.

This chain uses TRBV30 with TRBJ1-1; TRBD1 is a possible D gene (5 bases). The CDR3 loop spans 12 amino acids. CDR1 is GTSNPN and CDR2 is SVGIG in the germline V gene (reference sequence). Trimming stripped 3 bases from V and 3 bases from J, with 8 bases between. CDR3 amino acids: CAWRQVDTEAFF. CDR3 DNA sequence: TGTGCCTGGAGACAGGTGGACACTGAAGCTTTCTTT.

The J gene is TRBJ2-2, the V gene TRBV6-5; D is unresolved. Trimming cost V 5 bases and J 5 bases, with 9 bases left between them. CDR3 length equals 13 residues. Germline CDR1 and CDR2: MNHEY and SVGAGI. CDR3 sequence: CASSPDTTGELFF. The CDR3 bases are TGTGCCAGCAGTCCAGACACTACCGGGGAGCTGTTTTTT.

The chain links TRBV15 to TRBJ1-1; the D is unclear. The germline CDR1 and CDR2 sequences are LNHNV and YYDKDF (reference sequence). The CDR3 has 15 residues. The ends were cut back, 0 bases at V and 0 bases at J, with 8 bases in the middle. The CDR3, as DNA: TGTGCCACCAGCAGAGAAGGTGGAGTGAACACTGAAGCTTTCTTT. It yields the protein CATSREGGVNTEAFF.

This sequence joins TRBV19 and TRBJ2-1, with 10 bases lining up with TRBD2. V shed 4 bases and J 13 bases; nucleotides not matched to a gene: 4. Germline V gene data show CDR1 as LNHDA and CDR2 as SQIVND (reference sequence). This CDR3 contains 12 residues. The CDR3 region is CASSTSGGAQFF. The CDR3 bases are TGTGCCAGTAGTACAAGCGGGGGGGCCCAGTTCTTC.

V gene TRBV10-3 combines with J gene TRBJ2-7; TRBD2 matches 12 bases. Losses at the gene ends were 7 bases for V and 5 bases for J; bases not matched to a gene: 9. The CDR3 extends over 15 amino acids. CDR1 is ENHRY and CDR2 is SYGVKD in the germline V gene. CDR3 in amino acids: CAIKTSGGQGNEQYF. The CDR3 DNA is TGTGCCATCAAGACTAGCGGGGGCCAGGGGAACGAGCAGTACTTC.

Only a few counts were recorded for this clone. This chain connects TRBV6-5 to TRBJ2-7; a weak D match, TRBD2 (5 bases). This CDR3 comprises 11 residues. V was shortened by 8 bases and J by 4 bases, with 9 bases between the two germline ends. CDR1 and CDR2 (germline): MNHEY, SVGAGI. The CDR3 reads CASGRIYEQYF. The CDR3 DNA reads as TGTGCCAGCGGGAGAATTTACGAGCAGTACTTC.

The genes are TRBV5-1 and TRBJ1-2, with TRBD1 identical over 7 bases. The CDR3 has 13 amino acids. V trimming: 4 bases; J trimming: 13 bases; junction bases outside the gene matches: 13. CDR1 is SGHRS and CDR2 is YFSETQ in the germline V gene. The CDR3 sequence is CASSLDPGTATTF. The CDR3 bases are TGCGCCAGCAGCCTGGATCCGGGGACAGCCACCACCTTC.

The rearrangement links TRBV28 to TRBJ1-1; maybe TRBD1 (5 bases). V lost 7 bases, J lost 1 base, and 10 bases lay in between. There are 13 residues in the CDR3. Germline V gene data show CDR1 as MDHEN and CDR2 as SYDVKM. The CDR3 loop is CASTRDRNTEAFF. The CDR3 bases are TGTGCCAGCACCAGAGACAGGAACACTGAAGCTTTCTTT.

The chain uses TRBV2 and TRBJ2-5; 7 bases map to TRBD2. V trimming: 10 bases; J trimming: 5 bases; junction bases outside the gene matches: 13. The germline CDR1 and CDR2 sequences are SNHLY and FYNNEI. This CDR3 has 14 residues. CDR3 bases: TGTGCCATAACAAAGCGGGGATCCCTGGAGACCCAGTACTTC. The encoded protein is CAITKRGSLETQYF.

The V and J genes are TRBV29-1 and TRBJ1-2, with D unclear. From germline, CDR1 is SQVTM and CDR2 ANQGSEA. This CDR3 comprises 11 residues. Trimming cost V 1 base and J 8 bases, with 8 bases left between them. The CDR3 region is CSVEAVRGYTF. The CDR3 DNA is TGCAGCGTTGAAGCAGTAAGGGGCTACACCTTC.

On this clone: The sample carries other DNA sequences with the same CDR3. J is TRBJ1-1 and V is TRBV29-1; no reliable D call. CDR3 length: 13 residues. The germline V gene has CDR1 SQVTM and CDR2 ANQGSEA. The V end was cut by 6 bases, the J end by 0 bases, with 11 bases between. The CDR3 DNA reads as TGCAGCGTGCACGGACGGATGAACACTGAAGCTTTCTTT. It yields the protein CSVHGRMNTEAFF.

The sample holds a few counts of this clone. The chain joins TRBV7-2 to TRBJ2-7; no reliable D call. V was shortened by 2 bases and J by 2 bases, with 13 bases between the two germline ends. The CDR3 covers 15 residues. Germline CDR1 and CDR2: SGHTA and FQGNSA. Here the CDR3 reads CASSLNSVAPYEQYF. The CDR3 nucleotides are TGTGCCAGCAGCTTAAATTCAGTTGCGCCCTACGAGCAGTACTTC.

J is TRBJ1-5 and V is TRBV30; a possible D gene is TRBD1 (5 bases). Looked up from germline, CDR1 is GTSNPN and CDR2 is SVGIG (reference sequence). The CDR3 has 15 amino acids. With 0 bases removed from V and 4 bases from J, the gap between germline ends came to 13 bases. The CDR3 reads CAWSVRQRTNQPQHF. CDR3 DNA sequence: TGTGCCTGGAGTGTACGACAGCGTACTAATCAGCCCCAGCATTTT.

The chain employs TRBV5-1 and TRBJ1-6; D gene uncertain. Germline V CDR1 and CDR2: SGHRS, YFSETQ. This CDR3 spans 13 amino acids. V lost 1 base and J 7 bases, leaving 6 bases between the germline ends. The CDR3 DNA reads TGCGCCAGCAGCTTGCTCGAGAATTCACCCCTCCACTTT. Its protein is CASSLLENSPLHF.

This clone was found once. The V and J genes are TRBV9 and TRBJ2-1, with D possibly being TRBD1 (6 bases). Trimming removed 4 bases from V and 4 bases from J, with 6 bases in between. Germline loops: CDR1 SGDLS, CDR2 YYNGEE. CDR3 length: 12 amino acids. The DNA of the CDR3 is TGTGCCAGCAGCAGGGGGTACAATGAGCAGTTCTTC. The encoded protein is CASSRGYNEQFF.

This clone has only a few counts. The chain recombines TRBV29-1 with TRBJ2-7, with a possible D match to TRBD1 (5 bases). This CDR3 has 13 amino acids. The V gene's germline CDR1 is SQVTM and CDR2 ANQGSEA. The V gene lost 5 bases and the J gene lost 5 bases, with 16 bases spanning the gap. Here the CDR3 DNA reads TGCAGCGTTCTTGGGCAGGGTCTGCACGAGCAGTACTTC. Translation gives CSVLGQGLHEQYF.

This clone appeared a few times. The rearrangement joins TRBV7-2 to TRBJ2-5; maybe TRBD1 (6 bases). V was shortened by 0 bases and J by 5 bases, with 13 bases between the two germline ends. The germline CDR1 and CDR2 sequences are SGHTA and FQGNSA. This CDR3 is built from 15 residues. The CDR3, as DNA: TGTGCCAGCAGCTTAGCGCCAGGGGCCGGGGAGACCCAGTACTTC. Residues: CASSLAPGAGETQYF.

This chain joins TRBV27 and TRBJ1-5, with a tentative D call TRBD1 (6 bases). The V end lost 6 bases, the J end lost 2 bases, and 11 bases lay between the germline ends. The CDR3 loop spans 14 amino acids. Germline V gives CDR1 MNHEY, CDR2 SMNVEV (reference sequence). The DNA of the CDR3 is TGTGCCAGCAGGGGGGCCGGGGGCAATCAGCCCCAGCATTTT. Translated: CASRGAGGNQPQHF.

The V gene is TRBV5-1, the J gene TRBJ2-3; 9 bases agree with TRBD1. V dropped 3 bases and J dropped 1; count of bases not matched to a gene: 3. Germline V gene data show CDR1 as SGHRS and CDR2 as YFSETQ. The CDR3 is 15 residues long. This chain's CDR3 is CASSSRDRGTDTQYF. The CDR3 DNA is TGCGCCAGCAGCTCCCGGGACAGGGGCACAGATACGCAGTATTTT.

The CDR3 DNA follows: TGTGCCAGCAGTGAACAGGGCCCTCAGCCCCAGCATTTT. This gives the protein CASSEQGPQPQHF. V gene TRBV6-1 combines with J gene TRBJ1-5; D is perhaps TRBD1 (5 bases). Trimming left V 2 bases short and J 6 bases short, with 8 bases between. Germline CDR1 reads MNHNS; CDR2 reads SASEGT. CDR3 length equals 13 residues.

In DNA form, the CDR3 reads TGTGCCTGGAGTGTATGGATGAACACTGAAGCTTTCTTT. Its protein product is CAWSVWMNTEAFF. The V and J genes are TRBV30 and TRBJ1-1; D is unresolved. V lost 0 bases and J 0 bases, leaving 5 bases between the germline ends. This CDR3 is built from 13 residues. In germline, CDR1 is GTSNPN, CDR2 SVGIG (reference sequence).